The TCR beta chain described here comes from a study of CD8 T cells in Susac syndrome. The sequenced target, TCR beta, came from blood CD8+ and CD4+ T cells. The controls, all healthy donors, were matched for age and sex. Trimming cost V 2 bases and J 7 bases, with 16 bases left between them. The CDR3 contains 15 residues. Germline V gives CDR1 MNHEY, CDR2 SMNVEV (reference sequence). Reverse transcription of about 0.45 to 1 ug RNA was carried out with random hexamers. Amplification of TCR beta CDR3 used immunoSEQ multiplex PCR across 54 Vbeta and 13 Jbeta. MiXCR, applied by TCRdb to the immunoSEQ multiplex PCR reads, yields one record per CDR3 protein. The sample holds 80,000 or so distinct CDR3 sequences, 85% to 95% seen once.

The V and J genes are TRBV27 and TRBJ2-3, with D perhaps TRBD2 (6 bases). The origin of this receptor is a human donor in good health. Sequencing used CD8+ T cells from PBMCs. The DNA for the CDR3 is TGTGCCAGCAGTTTAGGGGCGGGAACGGTGTATACGCAGTATTTT. The encoded protein is CASSLGAGTVYTQYF.